A selection of T cell receptor beta chains follows, all from one sample in a study of blood T cell repertoires in COVID-19. TCRdb's copy holds only in-frame clones and misses some; the assay was immunoSEQ multiplex PCR. In the table there are 270,000 or so clones, roughly 85% of which are singletons. Sequencing was performed on peripheral blood. These receptors were taken from a human donor in a cohort sampled during active COVID-19. Both conserved end residues are part of each CDR3. A D gene is named only where the DNA matches it firmly. Clone size appears in some rows only: once, few, many, or a class for an expanded clone.

-	TRBV7-9	-	TRBJ1-2	CASSLDSSLGGYTF	TGTGCCAGCAGCTTAGATTCTAGCTTGGGTGGCTACACCTTC
-	TRBV20-1	-	TRBJ1-2	CSASTLSFVGGYTF	TGCAGTGCTAGTACCCTATCCTTCGTTGGTGGCTACACCTTC
-	TRBV6-1	-	TRBJ2-7	CASSDLGGRSYEQYF	TGTGCCAGCAGTGATCTCGGCGGGCGCTCCTACGAGCAGTACTTC
-	TRBV28	TRBD2	TRBJ2-7	CASGPEGRAAYEQYF	TGTGCCAGCGGACCGGAAGGGAGGGCGGCCTACGAGCAGTACTTC
-	TRBV6-5	TRBD2	TRBJ2-1	CASTSSGSRGSEQFF	TGTGCCAGCACGTCGAGCGGGAGTCGTGGCAGTGAGCAGTTCTTC
-	TRBV7-6	TRBD2	TRBJ2-7	CASSRGVGPGGDYEQYF	TGTGCCAGCAGCCGAGGAGTGGGACCGGGAGGGGATTACGAGCAGTACTTC
once	TRBV11-2	-	TRBJ2-1	CASSSSWNEQFF	TGTGCCAGCAGCTCCAGTTGGAATGAGCAGTTCTTC
-	TRBV3-1/TRBV3-2	-	TRBJ2-2	CASSQRGGTGELFF	TGTGCCAGCAGCCAACGAGGGGGCACCGGGGAGCTGTTTTTT
-	TRBV6-5	-	TRBJ2-2	CASSYSRGNTGELFF	TGTGCCAGCAGTTACTCGCGAGGGAACACCGGGGAGCTGTTTTTT
-	TRBV6-4	TRBD2	TRBJ2-2	CASRSSGRGNTGELFF	TGTGCCAGCCGGTCTAGCGGGAGAGGGAACACCGGGGAGCTGTTTTTT
-	TRBV7-2	TRBD2	TRBJ2-5	CASSLGAGSEETQYF	TGTGCCAGCAGCTTAGGAGCGGGAAGTGAAGAGACCCAGTACTTC
-	TRBV29-1	TRBD1	TRBJ2-1	CSVEDLIQGLYNEQFF	TGCAGCGTTGAAGATCTTATACAGGGGCTTTACAATGAGCAGTTCTTC
-	TRBV7-9	-	TRBJ1-4	CASSRSLNEKLFF	TGTGCCAGCAGCCGTTCCCTTAATGAAAAACTGTTTTTT
-	TRBV19	-	TRBJ2-5	CASSIAETQYF	TGTGCCAGTAGTATAGCTGAGACCCAGTACTTC
-	TRBV3-1/TRBV3-2	-	TRBJ2-7	CASSGSSGGGTYEQYF	TGTGCCAGCAGCGGTAGCAGTGGAGGAGGAACTTACGAGCAGTACTTC
-	TRBV10-3	-	TRBJ2-3	CAISPGHPAGDTQYF	TGTGCCATCAGTCCGGGACATCCCGCCGGAGATACGCAGTATTTT
-	TRBV7-2	-	TRBJ2-5	CASSLEQGWGETQYF	TGTGCCAGCAGCTTAGAGCAGGGATGGGGAGAGACCCAGTACTTC
-	TRBV18	-	TRBJ2-3	CASSPQQTDTQYF	TGTGCCAGCTCACCACAGCAAACAGATACGCAGTATTTT